These T cell receptor beta chains were read from a single sample in a study of identical twins. In TCRdb, the 5' RACE reads were re-called with MiXCR into one record per CDR3 protein. Of approximately 260,000 distinct CDR3 sequences listed, about 14% are singletons. Sequenced sample: memory (CD45RO+) T cells sorted from blood. These receptors were collected from a woman aged 18-29 years in good health. Each CDR3 is given with its conserved first and last residue. The D gene is left open where the match is weak. Clone size is shown for a subset of rows, as once, few, many or a class of expanded clone.

TRBJ2-3	few	TRBD2	TRBV27	CASSPAPRTLAGRGDTQYF	TGTGCCAGCAGTCCCGCGCCCCGGACTCTAGCGGGTAGAGGAGATACGCAGTATTTT
TRBJ1-5	few	.	TRBV2	CASSPSGPRDQPQHF	TGTGCCAGCAGTCCCTCGGGGCCGAGGGATCAGCCCCAGCATTTT
TRBJ2-5	.	TRBD2	TRBV5-1	CASSRTGLAGAWEGETQYF	TGCGCCAGCAGCAGGACGGGACTAGCGGGGGCCTGGGAGGGAGAGACCCAGTACTTC
TRBJ2-1	many	.	TRBV11-2	CASSLAMGDFYNEQFF	TGTGCCAGCAGCTTAGCCATGGGAGACTTCTACAATGAGCAGTTCTTC
TRBJ2-1	.	TRBD1	TRBV19	CASSDTGGSYNEQFF	TGTGCCAGTAGTGATACAGGGGGATCCTACAATGAGCAGTTCTTC
TRBJ2-3	.	.	TRBV12-3/TRBV12-4	CASSFGNMQYF	TGTGCCAGCAGTTTTGGTAATATGCAGTATTTT
TRBJ2-3	few	.	TRBV30	CAWSTTEGRGTDTQYF	TGTGCCTGGAGTACGACGGAGGGTCGGGGCACAGATACGCAGTATTTT
TRBJ2-5	.	.	TRBV7-7	CASSFGRDGTQYF	TGTGCTAGCAGCTTTGGCAGGGACGGGACCCAGTACTTC
TRBJ2-6	many	.	TRBV7-2	CASSFLGFGANVLTF	TGTGCCAGCAGCTTTCTAGGGTTTGGGGCCAACGTCCTGACTTTC
TRBJ2-2	.	.	TRBV5-4	CATEKTENTGELFF	TGTGCCACCGAAAAGACCGAGAACACCGGGGAGCTGTTTTTT
TRBJ1-2	.	.	TRBV20-1	CSARAANNYGYTF	TGCAGTGCTAGGGCCGCGAATAACTATGGCTACACCTTC
TRBJ2-1	.	TRBD2	TRBV7-3	CASSPKGTSGRGEQFF	TGTGCCAGCAGCCCCAAGGGGACTAGCGGTAGGGGTGAGCAGTTCTTC
TRBJ1-2	.	.	TRBV18	CASSPPTAYGYTF	TGTGCCAGCTCACCTCCGACGGCTTATGGCTACACCTTC
TRBJ2-7	few	.	TRBV10-3	CAISEADSAMPYEQYF	TGTGCCATCAGTGAAGCCGACAGCGCTATGCCCTACGAGCAGTACTTC
TRBJ1-2	.	.	TRBV5-1	CASSLYTGPNINYGYTF	TGCGCCAGCAGCTTGTACACAGGACCTAACATTAACTATGGCTACACCTTC
TRBJ1-1	few	.	TRBV6-1	CASIYRGMNTEAFF	TGTGCCAGCATCTATAGGGGGATGAACACTGAAGCTTTCTTT
TRBJ1-1	few	TRBD1	TRBV20-1	CSAIRTGPTEAFF	TGCAGTGCCATAAGGACAGGGCCCACTGAAGCTTTCTTT
TRBJ2-7	few	TRBD1	TRBV2	CASTLVGGNEQYF	TGTGCCAGCACTTTAGTAGGGGGCAACGAGCAGTACTTC
TRBJ2-1	.	TRBD2	TRBV23-1	CASKTKLAGNEQFF	TGCGCCAGCAAAACGAAGCTAGCGGGCAATGAGCAGTTCTTC
TRBJ2-7	many	.	TRBV7-2	CASRRRGTAPLMYF	TGTGCCAGCAGGCGGCGCGGGACAGCCCCACTGATGTACTTC
TRBJ2-6	many	.	TRBV5-1	CASSDESAGANVLTF	TGCGCCAGCAGCGATGAGTCGGCTGGGGCCAACGTCCTGACTTTC
TRBJ2-7	.	TRBD2	TRBV5-6	CASSTSGRDEQYF	TGTGCCAGCAGCACTAGCGGGAGAGACGAGCAGTACTTC
TRBJ2-7	many	TRBD1	TRBV20-1	CSAQLGQGSYEQYF	TGCAGTGCTCAGCTGGGACAGGGGTCCTACGAGCAGTACTTC
TRBJ2-7	many	TRBD2	TRBV7-2	CASSLPGLAIGEQYF	TGTGCCAGCAGCCTCCCGGGACTAGCGATTGGGGAGCAGTACTTC
TRBJ2-3	few	.	TRBV3-1	CASSQVPTSTDTQYF	TGTGCCAGCAGCCAAGTGCCCACTAGCACAGATACGCAGTATTTT
TRBJ1-2	.	.	TRBV6-1	CASSSQGRGGYTF	TGTGCCAGCAGCTCCCAAGGAAGGGGCGGCTACACCTTC
TRBJ2-5	.	.	TRBV9	CASSTRPVDLETQYF	TGTGCCAGCAGCACACGACCGGTCGATCTAGAGACCCAGTACTTC
TRBJ1-3	.	.	TRBV10-3	CAISGSGNTIYF	TGTGCCATCAGTGGATCTGGAAACACCATATATTTT
TRBJ1-1	many	TRBD1	TRBV18	CASSLSLTGITEAFF	TGTGCCAGCTCACTCTCCTTGACAGGGATAACTGAAGCTTTCTTT
TRBJ1-1	few	.	TRBV2	CASSEERLRGAFF	TGTGCCAGCAGTGAAGAACGGTTGCGGGGAGCTTTCTTT
TRBJ2-2	many	TRBD2	TRBV4-3	CASSQGTSHGELFF	TGCGCCAGCAGCCAAGGGACTAGCCACGGGGAGCTGTTTTTT